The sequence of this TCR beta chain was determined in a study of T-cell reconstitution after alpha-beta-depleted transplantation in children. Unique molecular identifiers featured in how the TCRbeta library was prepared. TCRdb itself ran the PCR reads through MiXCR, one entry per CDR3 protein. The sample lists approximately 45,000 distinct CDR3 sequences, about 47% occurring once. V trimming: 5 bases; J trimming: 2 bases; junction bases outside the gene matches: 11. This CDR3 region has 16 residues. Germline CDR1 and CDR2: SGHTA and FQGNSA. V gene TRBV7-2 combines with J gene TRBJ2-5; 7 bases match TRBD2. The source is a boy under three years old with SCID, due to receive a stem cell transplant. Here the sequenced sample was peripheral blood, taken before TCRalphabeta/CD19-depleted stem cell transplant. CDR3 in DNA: TGTGCCAGCAGCCAAGGCCAGCGGGGTTTACAAGAGACCCAGTACTTC. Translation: CASSQGQRGLQETQYF.